This passage covers 27 T cell receptor beta chains from one sample sequenced in a study of T cell repertoires in cytomegalovirus infection. Which antigens these TCRs recognize remains unknown. TCRdb processed the reads anew with MiXCR; each CDR3 protein has one entry. The sample shows some 590,000 distinct CDR3 sequences, approximately 40% of them seen only once. Sequences were derived from cultured PBMCs, sampled from culture after CMV antigen stimulation. The source of these receptors is a human donor in good health (CMV status not recorded). Some clones in this sample may be carry-over from other donors' samples.

The genes are TRBV12-3 or TRBV12-4 and TRBJ2-7; the D gene is possibly TRBD1 (5 bases). The CDR3 sequence is 14 residues long. Trimming stripped 5 bases from V and 6 bases from J, with 17 bases between. The CDR3 bases are TGTGCCAGCAGTCCCGACAGAACCCTGGGCGAGCAGTACTTC. It translates to CASSPDRTLGEQYF.

The V call is TRBV7-6, the J call TRBJ1-2; D is unresolved. Germline V CDR1 and CDR2: SGHVS, FNYEAQ. CDR3 length: 14 residues. V lost 0 bases to trimming and J lost 5 bases, with 10 bases between them. CDR3 DNA: TGTGCCAGCAGCTTAGCAGGCGACGAATATGGCTACACCTTC. As protein: CASSLAGDEYGYTF.

V usage is TRBV12-3 or TRBV12-4 and J usage is TRBJ2-7; TRBD1 matches 8 bases. J was trimmed by 5 bases and V by 5 bases; bases with no gene match: 11. This CDR3 region has 15 residues. The CDR3: CASSPGQAFGNEQYF. CDR3 coding DNA: TGTGCCAGCAGTCCGGGACAGGCCTTCGGGAACGAGCAGTACTTC.

The table lists this clonotype with many counts. The V and J genes are TRBV7-2 and TRBJ2-7; maybe TRBD1 (6 bases). Trimming shortened V by 2 bases and J by 3 bases, and 11 bases separated the two germline ends. The CDR3 totals 14 residues. The germline gives CDR1 SGHTA, CDR2 FQGNSA. The CDR3 sequence: CASSLTTGGYEQYF. The CDR3 region has the DNA TGTGCCAGCAGCTTAACGACAGGTGGCTACGAGCAGTACTTC.

The genes are TRBV11-2 and TRBJ2-1, with D perhaps being TRBD1 or TRBD2 (6 bases each). V lost 5 bases and J 0 bases, leaving 14 bases between the germline ends. Germline values: CDR1 SGHAT, CDR2 FQNNGV. CDR3 length equals 16 residues. This chain's CDR3 is CASSTYRGPSYNEQFF. The CDR3 nucleotides are TGTGCCAGCAGCACATACCGGGGGCCCTCCTACAATGAGCAGTTCTTC.

For the CDR3, the DNA is TGCGCCAGCAGCCCGGGACATTCCGGACAAATCTCTGGGGCCAACGTCCTGACTTTC. As protein: CASSPGHSGQISGANVLTF. The chain uses TRBV4-1 and TRBJ2-6, with D possibly TRBD1 on 6 matching bases. The ends were cut back, 4 bases at V and 0 bases at J, with 19 bases in the middle. Germline loops: CDR1 MGHRA, CDR2 YSYEKL. The CDR3 has 19 residues.

This clonotype showed up just a few times. The chain employs TRBV27 and TRBJ2-7; no clear D. Deletions cut 8 bases from V and 1 base from J, with 12 bases between. This CDR3 contains 13 residues. Germline loops: CDR1 MNHEY, CDR2 SMNVEV (reference sequence). CDR3 residues: CASRMGGSYEQYF. Written as DNA, the CDR3 is TGTGCCAGCCGCATGGGTGGTTCCTACGAGCAGTACTTC.

The rearrangement joins TRBV20-1 to TRBJ1-4; 8 nucleotides match TRBD1. This CDR3 is 13 amino acids long. Germline V gene lookup returns CDR1 DFQATT and CDR2 SNEGSKA (reference sequence). The V gene end was trimmed by 6 bases and the J gene end by 11 bases; junction bases not matched to a gene: 11. CDR3 nucleotides: TGCAGTGCCATAGGACAGGGACATAAGAAACTGTTTTTT. It is translated as CSAIGQGHKKLFF.

The chain combines TRBV6-1 with TRBJ1-2; 8 bases are shared with TRBD1. The J segment lost 4 bases and the V segment lost 10 bases, leaving 14 bases of the junction unmatched. The CDR3 is 15 amino acids. Germline V gene data show CDR1 as MNHNS and CDR2 as SASEGT. This chain's CDR3 is CAIKRSDRGSYGYTF. CDR3 coding DNA: TGTGCCATCAAACGCTCCGACAGGGGTAGCTATGGCTACACCTTC.

The V gene is TRBV30, the J gene TRBJ2-1, with TRBD2 matching 11 bases. CDR3 length: 13 amino acids. Unmatched junction bases numbered 5, after V lost 6 bases and J lost 7 bases. Germline lookup yields CDR1 GTSNPN and CDR2 SVGIG (reference sequence). The CDR3 sequence is CACELAGVNEQFF. CDR3 nucleotide sequence: TGTGCCTGTGAACTAGCGGGAGTTAATGAGCAGTTCTTC. Filled out from reference TRBV30 and TRBJ2-1, the complete variable domain reads SQTIHQWPATLVQPVGSPLSLECTVEGTSNPNLYWYRQAAGRGLQLLFYSVGIGQISSEVPQNLSASRPQDRQFILSSKKLLLSDSGFYLCACELAGVNEQFFGPGTRLTVL.

V and J are TRBV7-2 and TRBJ1-4; D is uncertain. CDR3 length equals 15 residues. The germline V gene encodes CDR1 SGHTA and CDR2 FQGNSA. The V end was cut by 2 bases, the J end by 2 bases, with 9 bases between. The CDR3 region is CASSLKGATNEKLFF. In nucleotides, the CDR3 is TGTGCCAGCAGCTTAAAGGGAGCGACTAATGAAAAACTGTTTTTT.

This chain connects TRBV12-3 or TRBV12-4 to TRBJ1-2, with a tentative D call TRBD1 (6 bases). CDR3 length equals 12 residues. V lost 6 bases and J 10 bases, leaving 15 bases between the germline ends. In nucleotides, the CDR3 is TGTGCCAGCAGCCAGGGGCCGGACTTCTACACCTTC. It is translated as CASSQGPDFYTF.

Concerning this clonotype itself: Because it lacks the conserved phenylalanine or tryptophan at the end, this CDR3 is likely a read error. The limits of the CDR3 on the DNA are not certain, so only TCRdb's listed CDR3 is given. The gene calls are TRBV6-2 or TRBV6-3 and TRBJ2-2; TRBD1, the table's D call, lacks a check against the DNA. The CDR3 length equals 10 residues, ends included. Germline CDR1 and CDR2: MNHEY and SVGEGT. CDR3 sequence reads: CASTGTKAVV.

The V gene is TRBV7-2, the J gene TRBJ1-1; the D is unclear. The V gene's germline CDR1 is SGHTA and CDR2 FQGNSA. The CDR3 is 14 amino acids. V was cut by 2 bases and J by 3 bases, with 10 bases left in between. The CDR3 spells CASSLRRGYTEAFF. The DNA of the CDR3 is TGTGCCAGCAGCTTAAGGCGCGGGTACACTGAAGCTTTCTTT.

In this sample, this clonotype turned up many times. The V gene is TRBV27, the J gene TRBJ1-1; TRBD1 matches at 7 bases. CDR1 and CDR2 from the germline V gene are MNHEY and SMNVEV (reference sequence). Germline trimming cut 6 bases from V and 0 bases from J; bases unmatched to any gene: 13. The CDR3 runs 17 residues. The CDR3 nucleotides read TGTGCCAGCAGCCCGAACAGGGGCGCGGGCATGAACACTGAAGCTTTCTTT. Its translation is CASSPNRGAGMNTEAFF.

This clonotype showed up just a few times. The rearrangement uses TRBV20-1 and TRBJ1-2; D may be TRBD1 (6 bases). This CDR3 region has 14 residues. Germline V CDR1 and CDR2: DFQATT, SNEGSKA (reference sequence). Trimming took 4 bases from V and 4 from J, leaving 16 bases between them. The CDR3, as DNA: TGCAGTGCTACTTACCAACAGGGTACCTATGGCTACACCTTC. This sequence encodes CSATYQQGTYGYTF.

This chain connects TRBV7-2 to TRBJ1-5; TRBD1 is a possible D gene (5 bases). Trimming removed 1 base from V and 3 bases from J, with 10 bases in between. This CDR3 comprises 15 residues. Germline CDR1 reads SGHTA; CDR2 reads FQGNSA. The CDR3 loop reads CASSLVGQNNQPQHF. For the CDR3, the DNA is TGTGCCAGCAGCTTAGTGGGGCAGAACAATCAGCCCCAGCATTTT.

The genes are TRBV5-1 and TRBJ1-6; 10 bases map to TRBD1. Germline assignment: CDR1 SGHRS and CDR2 YFSETQ. The CDR3 loop spans 14 amino acids. With V trimmed by 3 bases and J by 12 bases, 6 bases remained unmatched. CDR3 sequence: CASSSGTGVGPLHF. The DNA for the CDR3 is TGCGCCAGCAGCTCGGGGACAGGGGTTGGACCCCTCCACTTT.

This chain joins TRBV20-1 and TRBJ2-2; the D gene is possibly TRBD1 (6 bases). Trimming stripped 4 bases from V and 4 bases from J, with 16 bases between. Looked up from germline, CDR1 is DFQATT and CDR2 is SNEGSKA (reference sequence). This CDR3 spans 15 amino acids. In nucleotides, the CDR3 is TGCAGTGCTAACACAGGGTTCCAGGGCACCGGGGAGCTGTTTTTT. Protein product: CSANTGFQGTGELFF.

This clonotype appeared a few times. V usage is TRBV20-1 and J usage is TRBJ2-1, with 12 bases aligning to TRBD2. The V segment lost 0 bases and the J segment 5 bases; nucleotides outside the gene matches: 2. CDR3 length: 15 residues. Germline V gene data show CDR1 as DFQATT and CDR2 as SNEGSKA (reference sequence). CDR3: CSARDPSGRDNEQFF. In DNA form, the CDR3 reads TGCAGTGCTAGAGATCCTAGCGGGAGGGACAATGAGCAGTTCTTC.

This chain uses TRBV6-5 with TRBJ2-2; the D gene is possibly TRBD1 (6 bases). This CDR3 contains 15 residues. V was pared by 5 bases and J by 1 base, with 11 bases between. The germline V gene encodes CDR1 MNHEY and CDR2 SVGAGI. The chain's CDR3 is CASSEQGQNTGELFF. The CDR3 nucleotides are TGTGCCAGCAGTGAACAGGGTCAGAACACCGGGGAGCTGTTTTTT.

This clonotype turned up a few times. The rearrangement uses TRBV28 and TRBJ1-6; TRBD1 matches at 7 bases. Germline CDR1 reads MDHEN; CDR2 reads SYDVKM. CDR3 length: 15 residues. J lost 5 bases, V lost 6 bases, and 7 bases had no gene match. CDR3 sequence: CASRRQGPNNSPLHF. Here the CDR3 DNA reads TGTGCCAGCAGACGACAGGGCCCTAATAATTCACCCCTCCACTTT.

In this sample, this clonotype turned up many times. The CDR3 coding sequence is TGCGCCAGCAGCCAGGGGGTTTTGGAAAAACTGTTTTTT. Its protein is CASSQGVLEKLFF. The V gene is TRBV4-1, the J gene TRBJ1-4; tentative D call: TRBD1 (5 bases). CDR3 size: 13 residues. V was cut by 3 bases and J by 8 bases, with 10 bases left in between. CDR1 is MGHRA and CDR2 is YSYEKL in the germline V gene.

This chain links TRBV27 with TRBJ2-1; 8 bases line up with TRBD1. The trim removed 7 bases at V and 7 bases at J, leaving 12 bases unmatched. Looked up from germline, CDR1 is MNHEY and CDR2 is SMNVEV (reference sequence). CDR3 size: 15 residues. Written as DNA, the CDR3 is TGTGCCAGCACCTCAGGGGGCGCGGATAATAATGAGCAGTTCTTC. This sequence encodes CASTSGGADNNEQFF.

The J gene is TRBJ1-2, the V gene TRBV29-1, with 7 bases identical to TRBD1. Losses at the gene ends were 3 bases for V and 7 bases for J; bases not matched to a gene: 14. The germline V gene has CDR1 SQVTM and CDR2 ANQGSEA. CDR3 length: 15 residues. CDR3 DNA sequence: TGCAGCGTTGATGCGACAGGGTCCAGGGGGTCTGGCTACACCTTC. Its translation: CSVDATGSRGSGYTF.

This chain links TRBV27 with TRBJ2-7, with 11 bases matching TRBD1. J gave up 2 bases and V 7 bases, and 7 bases lay outside the gene matches. CDR1 MNHEY and CDR2 SMNVEV come from the germline V gene (reference sequence). The CDR3 contains 15 residues. CDR3 in DNA: TGTGCCAGCAAATTTACGGGACAGGGGGCCTACGAGCAGTACTTC. Translation: CASKFTGQGAYEQYF.

CDR3 loop: CASSSRTSGREETQYF. The CDR3 nucleotides read TGTGCCAGCAGCTCGAGGACTAGCGGAAGGGAAGAGACCCAGTACTTC. This chain links TRBV7-8 with TRBJ2-5; 10 nucleotides agree with TRBD2. V gave up 4 bases and J gave up 3 bases; unmatched junction bases: 8. Germline loops: CDR1 SGHVS, CDR2 FQNEAQ. There are 16 residues in the CDR3.